A single T cell receptor beta chain is shown here with its context. This entry is derived from a study of blood T cell repertoires in COVID-19. The CDR3 has 17 amino acids. Germline V lookup: CDR1 LNHDA, CDR2 SQIVND (reference sequence). With V trimmed by 5 bases and J by 4 bases, 12 bases remained unmatched. The method was immunoSEQ multiplex PCR; TCRdb's version includes in-frame clones alone and lacks a portion of them. The table shows 150,000 to 180,000 clones, with about 86% occurring only once. Participant age was roughly 18 to 89 years, and participants resided in fewer than 25 US areas. The sequence was obtained from a man aged 50-60 years who had recovered from COVID-19. The chain couples TRBV19 to TRBJ1-2; TRBD1 agrees at 11 bases. Sequencing used PBMCs or T cells enriched from blood (not recorded which). CDR3 loop: CASSSRTGGGSFYGYTF. The CDR3 bases are TGTGCCAGTAGTTCCCGGACAGGGGGCGGCTCGTTCTATGGCTACACCTTC.